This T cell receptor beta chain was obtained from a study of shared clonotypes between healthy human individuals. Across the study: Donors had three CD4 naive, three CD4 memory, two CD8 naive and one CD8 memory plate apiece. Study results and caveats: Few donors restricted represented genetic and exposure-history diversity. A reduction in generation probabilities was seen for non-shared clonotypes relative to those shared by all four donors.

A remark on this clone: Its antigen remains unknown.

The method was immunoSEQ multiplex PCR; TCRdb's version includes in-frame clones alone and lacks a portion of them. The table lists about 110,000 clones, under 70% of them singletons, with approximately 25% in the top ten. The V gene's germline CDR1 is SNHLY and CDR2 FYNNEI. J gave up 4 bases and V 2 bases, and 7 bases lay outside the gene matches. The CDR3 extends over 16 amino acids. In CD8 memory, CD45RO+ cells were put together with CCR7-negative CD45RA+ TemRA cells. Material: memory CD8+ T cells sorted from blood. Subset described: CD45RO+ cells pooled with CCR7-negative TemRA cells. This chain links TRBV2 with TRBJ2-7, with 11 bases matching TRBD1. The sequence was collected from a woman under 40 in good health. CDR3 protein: CASSEYGQGATYEQYF. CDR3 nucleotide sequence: TGTGCCAGCAGTGAATACGGACAGGGGGCGACTTACGAGCAGTACTTC. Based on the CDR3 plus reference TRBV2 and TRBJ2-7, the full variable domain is EPEVTQTPSHQVTQMGQEVILRCVPISNHLYFYWYRQILGQKVEFLVSFYNNEISEKSEIFDDQFSVERPDGSNFTLKIRSTKLEDSAMYFCASSEYGQGATYEQYFGPGTRLTVT.